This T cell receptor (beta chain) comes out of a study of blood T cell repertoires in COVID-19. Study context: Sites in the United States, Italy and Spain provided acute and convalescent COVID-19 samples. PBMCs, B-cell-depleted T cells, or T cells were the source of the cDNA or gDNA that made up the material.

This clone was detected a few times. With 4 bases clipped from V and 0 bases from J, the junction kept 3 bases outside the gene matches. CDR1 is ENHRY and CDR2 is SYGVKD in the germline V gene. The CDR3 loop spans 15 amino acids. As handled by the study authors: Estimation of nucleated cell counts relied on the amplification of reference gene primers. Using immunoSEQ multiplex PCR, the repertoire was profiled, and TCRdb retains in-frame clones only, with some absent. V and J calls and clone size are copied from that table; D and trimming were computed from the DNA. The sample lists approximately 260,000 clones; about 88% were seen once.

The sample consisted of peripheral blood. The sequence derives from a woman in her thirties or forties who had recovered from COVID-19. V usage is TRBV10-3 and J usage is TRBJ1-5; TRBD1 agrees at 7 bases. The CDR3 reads CAISADRDSNQPQHF. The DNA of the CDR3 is TGTGCCATCAGTGCCGACAGGGATAGCAATCAGCCCCAGCATTTT.